These 5 T cell receptor beta chains came from one sample sequenced in a study of identical twins. One entry per CDR3 protein, called by TCRdb with MiXCR from the 5' RACE reads. The sample yields approximately 680,000 distinct CDR3 sequences, around 7.4% seen once. The same specimen was also included in a second study, on yellow fever vaccine responses in identical twins.

The source material was PBMCs. These receptors came from a young woman in good health.

This clonotype has a count of ten or more. This rearrangement joins TRBV5-1 to TRBJ2-7, with no clear D. Trimming cost V 4 bases and J 4 bases, with 15 bases left between them. The CDR3 extends over 14 amino acids. In germline, CDR1 is SGHRS, CDR2 YFSETQ. As DNA, the CDR3 is TGCGCCAGCAGCGACCAACCACGAGCTTACGAGCAGTACGTC. This codes for CASSDQPRAYEQYV.

This clonotype showed up many times. The chain has TRBV5-1 and TRBJ2-4; 7 nucleotides agree with TRBD2. With V trimmed by 0 bases and J by 13 bases, 4 bases remained unmatched. Germline V lookup: CDR1 SGHRS, CDR2 YFSETQ. The CDR3 runs to 12 residues. The CDR3 here is CASSLAGEGQYF. DNA of the CDR3: TGCGCCAGCAGCTTGGCGGGGGAGGGCCAGTACTTC.

This clonotype was counted between two and nine times. The chain carries TRBV20-1 and TRBJ2-1; 12 nucleotides agree with TRBD2. V was pared by 1 base and J by 0 bases, with 4 bases of the junction left unmatched. The CDR3 covers 17 residues. In germline, CDR1 is DFQATT, CDR2 SNEGSKA (reference sequence). The CDR3 DNA follows: TGCAGTGCTAGAGGCGGACTAGCGGGGAGCTCCTACAATGAGCAGTTCTTC. It specifies CSARGGLAGSSYNEQFF.

This clonotype has ten or more counts. This sequence joins TRBV29-1 and TRBJ2-3, with 7 bases aligning to TRBD2. With 6 bases clipped from V and 2 bases from J, the junction kept 11 bases outside the gene matches. CDR1 and CDR2 from the germline V gene are SQVTM and ANQGSEA. The CDR3 contains 15 residues. The CDR3 nucleotides are TGCAGCGTCCTCCCAGGAGCGGGACCCACAGATACGCAGTATTTT. This translates into CSVLPGAGPTDTQYF.

This clonotype came up a few times. V and J are TRBV2 and TRBJ2-7, with a tentative D call TRBD1 (6 bases). Trimming stripped 6 bases from V and 2 bases from J, with 17 bases between. CDR1 and CDR2 from the germline V gene are SNHLY and FYNNEI. CDR3 length: 15 amino acids. The CDR3, as DNA: TGTGCCAGCAGGCACTCGCAGGGGCCGGCCTACGAGCAGTACGTC. Amino acid sequence: CASRHSQGPAYEQYV.